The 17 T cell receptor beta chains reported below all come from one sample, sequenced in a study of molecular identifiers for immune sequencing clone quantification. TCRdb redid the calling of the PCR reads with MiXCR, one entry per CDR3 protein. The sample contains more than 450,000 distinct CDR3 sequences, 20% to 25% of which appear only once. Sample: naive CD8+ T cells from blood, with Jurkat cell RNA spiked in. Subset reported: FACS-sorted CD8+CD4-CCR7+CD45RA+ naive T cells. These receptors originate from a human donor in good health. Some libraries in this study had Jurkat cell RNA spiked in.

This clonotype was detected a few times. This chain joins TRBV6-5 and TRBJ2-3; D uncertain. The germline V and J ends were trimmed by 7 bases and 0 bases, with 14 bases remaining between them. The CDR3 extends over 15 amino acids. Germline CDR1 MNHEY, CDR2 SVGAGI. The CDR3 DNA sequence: TGTGCCAGCAAGGGCTTTGCGGAAAGCACAGATACGCAGTATTTT. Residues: CASKGFAESTDTQYF.

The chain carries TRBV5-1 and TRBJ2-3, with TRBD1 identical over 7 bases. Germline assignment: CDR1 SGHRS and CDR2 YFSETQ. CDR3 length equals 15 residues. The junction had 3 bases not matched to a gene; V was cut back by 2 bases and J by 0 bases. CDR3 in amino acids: CASSFRGQSTDTQYF. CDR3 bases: TGCGCCAGCAGCTTTCGGGGACAGAGCACAGATACGCAGTATTTT. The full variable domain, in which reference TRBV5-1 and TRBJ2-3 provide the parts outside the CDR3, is KAGVTQTPRYLIKTRGQQVTLSCSPISGHRSVSWYQQTPGQGLQFLFEYFSETQRNKGNFPGRFSGRQFSNSRSEMNVSTLELGDSALYLCASSFRGQSTDTQYFGPGTRLTVL.

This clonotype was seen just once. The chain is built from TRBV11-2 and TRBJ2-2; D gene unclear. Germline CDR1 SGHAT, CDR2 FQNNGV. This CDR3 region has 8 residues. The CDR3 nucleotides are TGTCCCACCGGGGAGCTGTTTTTT. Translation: CPTGELFF.

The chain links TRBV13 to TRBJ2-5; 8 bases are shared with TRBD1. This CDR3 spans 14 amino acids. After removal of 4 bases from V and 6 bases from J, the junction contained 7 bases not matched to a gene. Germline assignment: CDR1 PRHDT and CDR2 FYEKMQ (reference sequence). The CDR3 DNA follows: TGTGCCAGCAGCTCAAGGACAGGGCCAAAGACCCAGTACTTC. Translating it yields CASSSRTGPKTQYF. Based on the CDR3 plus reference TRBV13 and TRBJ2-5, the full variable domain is AAGVIQSPRHLIKEKRETATLKCYPIPRHDTVYWYQQGPGQDPQFLISFYEKMQSDKGSIPDRFSAQQFSDYHSELNMSSLELGDSALYFCASSSRTGPKTQYFGPGTRLLVL.

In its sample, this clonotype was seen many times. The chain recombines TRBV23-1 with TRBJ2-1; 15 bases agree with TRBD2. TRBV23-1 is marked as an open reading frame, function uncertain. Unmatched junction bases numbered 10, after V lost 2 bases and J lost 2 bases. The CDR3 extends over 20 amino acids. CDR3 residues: CASSQEPGLAGGPAYNEQFF. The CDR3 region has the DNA TGCGCCAGCAGTCAAGAGCCCGGACTAGCGGGGGGGCCTGCCTACAATGAGCAGTTCTTC.

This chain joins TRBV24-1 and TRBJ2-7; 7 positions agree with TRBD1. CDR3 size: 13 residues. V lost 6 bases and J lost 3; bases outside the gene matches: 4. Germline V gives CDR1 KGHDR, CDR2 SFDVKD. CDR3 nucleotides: TGTGCCACCAGTTCGGCAGGGGGCTACGAGCAGTACTTC. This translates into CATSSAGGYEQYF.

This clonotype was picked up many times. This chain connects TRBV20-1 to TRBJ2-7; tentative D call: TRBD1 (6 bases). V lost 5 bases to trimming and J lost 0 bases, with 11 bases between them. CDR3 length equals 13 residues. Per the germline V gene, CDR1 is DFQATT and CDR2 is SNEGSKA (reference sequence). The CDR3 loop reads CSARTEISYEQYF. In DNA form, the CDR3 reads TGCAGTGCTCGGACAGAGATCTCCTACGAGCAGTACTTC.

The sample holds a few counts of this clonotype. This CDR3 reads CATDSSRRGDTEAFF. CDR3 nucleotide sequence: TGTGCCACGGATTCCAGTCGTCGAGGGGACACTGAAGCTTTCTTT. The rearrangement uses TRBV2 and TRBJ1-1; perhaps TRBD1 as D (5 bases). Germline lookup yields CDR1 SNHLY and CDR2 FYNNEI. The CDR3 length is 15 residues. V was cut by 10 bases and J by 3 bases, with 21 bases left in between.

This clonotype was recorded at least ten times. The CDR3 region has the DNA TGTGCCAGCAGCTCGATCACAGGAGTGAACACTGAAGCTTTCTTT. This encodes CASSSITGVNTEAFF. V usage is TRBV7-8 and J usage is TRBJ1-1, with D possibly TRBD1 on 5 matching bases. Per germline, CDR1 SGHVS and CDR2 FQNEAQ. Trimming pared 4 bases from V and 0 bases from J, leaving 12 bases between. CDR3 length: 15 residues.

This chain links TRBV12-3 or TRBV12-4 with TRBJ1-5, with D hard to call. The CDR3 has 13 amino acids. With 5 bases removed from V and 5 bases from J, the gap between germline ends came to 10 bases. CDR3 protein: CASSTEGDQPQHF. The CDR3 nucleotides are TGTGCCAGCAGTACCGAGGGTGATCAGCCCCAGCATTTT.

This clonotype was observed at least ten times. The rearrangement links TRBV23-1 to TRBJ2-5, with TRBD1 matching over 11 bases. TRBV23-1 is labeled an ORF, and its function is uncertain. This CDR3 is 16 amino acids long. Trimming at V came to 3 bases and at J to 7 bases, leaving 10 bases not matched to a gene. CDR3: CASSHPGTGGKGTQYF. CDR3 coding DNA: TGCGCCAGCAGTCATCCGGGGACAGGGGGTAAAGGGACCCAGTACTTC.

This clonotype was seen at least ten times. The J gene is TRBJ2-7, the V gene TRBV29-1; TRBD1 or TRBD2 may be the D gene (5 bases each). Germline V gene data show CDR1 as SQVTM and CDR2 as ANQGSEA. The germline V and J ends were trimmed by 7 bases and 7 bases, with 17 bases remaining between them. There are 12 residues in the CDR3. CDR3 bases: TGCAGCGCCCGCCCCGGGACGGGAGAGCAGTACTTC. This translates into CSARPGTGEQYF.

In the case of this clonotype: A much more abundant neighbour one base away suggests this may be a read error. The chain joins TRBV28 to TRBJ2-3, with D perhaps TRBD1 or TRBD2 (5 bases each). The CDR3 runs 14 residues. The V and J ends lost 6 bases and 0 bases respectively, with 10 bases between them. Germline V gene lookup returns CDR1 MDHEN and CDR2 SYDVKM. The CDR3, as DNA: TGTGCCAGCAGCCGGGACGCTAGCACAGATACGCAGTATTTT. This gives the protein CASSRDASTDTQYF.

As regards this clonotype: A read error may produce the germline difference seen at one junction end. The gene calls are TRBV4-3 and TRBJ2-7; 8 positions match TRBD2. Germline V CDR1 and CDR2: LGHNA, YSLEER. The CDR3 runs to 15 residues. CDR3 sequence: CAGSQDPGGGYEQYF. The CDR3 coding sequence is TGCGCCGGCAGCCAAGATCCCGGGGGGGGGTACGAGCAGTACTTC.

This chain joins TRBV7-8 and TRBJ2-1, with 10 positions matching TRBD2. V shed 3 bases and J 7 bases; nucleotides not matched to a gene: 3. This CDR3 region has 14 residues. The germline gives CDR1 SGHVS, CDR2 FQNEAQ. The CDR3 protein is CASSLASGGNEQFF. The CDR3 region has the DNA TGTGCCAGCAGCTTGGCTAGCGGGGGAAATGAGCAGTTCTTC.

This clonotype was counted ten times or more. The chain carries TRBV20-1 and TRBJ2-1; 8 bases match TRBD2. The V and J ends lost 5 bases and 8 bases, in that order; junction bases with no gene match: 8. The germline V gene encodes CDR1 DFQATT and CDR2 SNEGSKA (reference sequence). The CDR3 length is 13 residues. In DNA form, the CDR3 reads TGCAGTGCTGAACCCCTAGCGGGCGATGAGCAGTTCTTC. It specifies CSAEPLAGDEQFF.

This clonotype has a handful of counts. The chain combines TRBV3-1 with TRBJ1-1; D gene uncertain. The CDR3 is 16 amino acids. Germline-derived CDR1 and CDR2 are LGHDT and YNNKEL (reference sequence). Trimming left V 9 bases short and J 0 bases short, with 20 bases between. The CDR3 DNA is TGTGCCAGGGCCCCGAGGGTGACCACTATGAACACTGAAGCTTTCTTT. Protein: CARAPRVTTMNTEAFF.